This TCR beta chain was found in a study of T-cell reconstitution after alpha-beta-depleted transplantation in children. V lost 4 bases to trimming and J lost 5 bases; unmatched junction nucleotides: 9. The CDR3 runs to 15 residues. Germline lookup yields CDR1 KGHSH and CDR2 LQKENI. Study-level results: At the one-year point after transplant, T-cell counts and TCRbeta diversity were found to come mostly from T cells that had been newly produced. Reportedly, only several hundred clones from non-depleted graft cells drove alpha-beta T-cell counts at about two months.

This clonotype came up many times. Its antigen is as yet unknown. A library of TCRbeta sequences, prepared with unique molecular identifiers, was generated. From the PCR reads, TCRdb called clonotypes with MiXCR, one entry per CDR3 protein. This sample has under 20,000 distinct CDR3 sequences, with approximately 12% found just once. The genes are TRBV18 and TRBJ2-7; 9 positions match TRBD1. Sequenced here: PBMCs, mostly from graft donor cells, sampled 60 days after TCRalphabeta/CD19-depleted stem cell transplant. The clonotype originates from a female patient aged 2-10 years who had a stem cell transplant for congenital amegakaryocytic thrombocytopenia, so the T cells may come from the graft donor. CDR3 amino acids: CASSLLGDRENEQYF. The CDR3 DNA sequence: TGTGCCAGCTCACTACTCGGGGACAGGGAAAACGAGCAGTACTTC.